The 20 T cell receptor beta chains presented below share a single source sample, sequenced in a study of control samples from healthy donors and cancer patients. Only in-frame clones appear in the TCRdb table, and some are missing; sequencing was by immunoSEQ multiplex PCR. The repertoire holds around 22,000 clones, with roughly 84% as singletons. The specimen was PBMCs. These receptors originate from a man aged 55 to 70 with head and neck cancer.

V gene TRBV19 combines with J gene TRBJ1-1, with D perhaps TRBD1 (5 bases). The CDR3 runs to 14 residues. V was shortened by 3 bases and J by 6 bases, with 14 bases between the two germline ends. The germline CDR1 and CDR2 sequences are LNHDA and SQIVND (reference sequence). CDR3 protein: CASSIRKAGPEAFF. The CDR3 nucleotides are TGTGCCAGTAGTATCAGGAAGGCAGGGCCTGAAGCTTTCTTT.

This chain joins TRBV2 and TRBJ2-7; D gene unclear. Germline loops: CDR1 SNHLY, CDR2 FYNNEI. V was pared by 3 bases and J by 0 bases, with 9 bases between. This CDR3 region has 14 residues. Here the CDR3 reads CASSEAWSSYEQYF. The CDR3, as DNA: TGTGCCAGCAGTGAGGCCTGGAGCTCCTACGAGCAGTACTTC.

This rearrangement joins TRBV15 to TRBJ2-7; D possibly corresponds to TRBD1 (5 bases). This CDR3 is 14 amino acids long. CDR1 is LNHNV and CDR2 is YYDKDF in the germline V gene (reference sequence). V was shortened by 0 bases and J by 7 bases, with 13 bases between the two germline ends. The CDR3 region has the DNA TGTGCCACCAGCAGAGAGGGAATGCAGGGTGAGCAGTACTTC. It yields the protein CATSREGMQGEQYF. Looking up the rest from reference TRBV15 and TRBJ2-7 gives the full variable domain: DAMVIQNPRYQVTQFGKPVTLSCSQTLNHNVMYWYQQKSSQAPKLLFHYYDKDFNNEADTPDNFQSRRPNTSFCFLDIRSPGLGDTAMYLCATSREGMQGEQYFGPGTRLTVT.

Here the CDR3 reads CASTRWREETQYF. The CDR3 region has the DNA TGTGCCAGCACCCGGTGGAGGGAAGAGACCCAGTACTTC. The V gene is TRBV5-4, the J gene TRBJ2-5; D might be TRBD2 (6 bases). The V and J ends lost 6 bases and 3 bases respectively, with 12 bases between them. The germline CDR1 and CDR2 sequences are SGHNT and YYREEE (reference sequence). The length of the CDR3 is 13 residues. Using reference TRBV5-4 and TRBJ2-5 for the parts outside the CDR3, the full variable domain is ETGVTQSPTHLIKTRGQQVTLRCSSQSGHNTVSWYQQALGQGPQFIFQYYREEENGRGNFPPRFSGLQFPNYSSELNVNALELDDSALYLCASTRWREETQYFGPGTRLLVL.

The gene calls are TRBV11-2 and TRBJ1-2, with a possible D match to TRBD1 (5 bases). This CDR3 region has 15 residues. CDR1 and CDR2 from the germline V gene are SGHAT and FQNNGV. The V and J ends lost 1 base and 4 bases respectively, with 13 bases between them. The CDR3 protein is CASSLGGGWGYGYTF. DNA of the CDR3: TGTGCCAGCAGCTTAGGCGGGGGGTGGGGCTATGGCTACACCTTC.

V gene TRBV6-5 combines with J gene TRBJ2-1; tentative D call: TRBD1 (6 bases). In germline, CDR1 is MNHEY, CDR2 SVGAGI. The CDR3 runs 12 residues. V was clipped by 3 bases and J by 15 bases, with 15 bases between them. CDR3 sequence reads: CASSYQDSRWFF. The CDR3 coding sequence is TGTGCCAGCAGTTATCAGGACAGTCGCTGGTTCTTC.

The count of this clone is one. V gene TRBV5-1 combines with J gene TRBJ1-4; D is uncertain. There are 15 residues in the CDR3. Germline lookup yields CDR1 SGHRS and CDR2 YFSETQ. V lost 6 bases, J lost 7 bases, and 19 bases lay in between. CDR3 sequence reads: CASTTYGDAGEKLFF. In DNA, the CDR3 is TGCGCCAGCACCACTTACGGGGATGCTGGTGAAAAACTGTTTTTT.

The rearrangement joins TRBV7-2 to TRBJ2-1; 13 positions match TRBD2. CDR3 length equals 14 residues. V lost 8 bases, J lost 8 bases, and 6 bases stayed unmatched. Germline loops: CDR1 SGHTA, CDR2 FQGNSA. The CDR3 is CASRRTSGSYEQFF. CDR3 nucleotide sequence: TGTGCCAGCCGAAGGACTAGCGGGAGTTATGAGCAGTTCTTC.

The chain joins TRBV5-5 to TRBJ2-1, with D tentatively TRBD1 (6 bases). This CDR3 region has 17 residues. V dropped 5 bases and J dropped 6 bases, with 24 bases sitting between them. The V gene's germline CDR1 is SGHKS and CDR2 YYEKEE (reference sequence). The CDR3, as DNA: TGTGCCAGCAGTCGGAGTCCTACAGGGCTTACGGGCAATGAGCAGTTCTTC. Its translation is CASSRSPTGLTGNEQFF.

The rearrangement links TRBV5-6 to TRBJ1-3; D remains unclear. The CDR3 spans 12 residues. The germline V and J ends were trimmed by 3 bases and 0 bases, with 1 base remaining between them. The V gene's germline CDR1 is SGHDT and CDR2 YYEEEE. The CDR3 loop is CASSYSGNTIYF. The CDR3 region has the DNA TGTGCCAGCAGCTACTCTGGAAACACCATATATTTT. The whole variable domain, remainder taken from reference TRBV5-6 and TRBJ1-3, is DAGVTQSPTHLIKTRGQQVTLRCSPKSGHDTVSWYQQALGQGPQFIFQYYEEEERQRGNFPDRFSGHQFPNYSSELNVNALLLGDSALYLCASSYSGNTIYFGEGSWLTVV.

The gene calls are TRBV19 and TRBJ1-5; D is undetermined. This CDR3 contains 13 residues. The germline gives CDR1 LNHDA, CDR2 SQIVND (reference sequence). Trimming stripped 1 base from V and 6 bases from J, with 7 bases between. The DNA for the CDR3 is TGTGCCAGTAGTATAGGTTCCGGTCAGCCCCAGCATTTT. It encodes CASSIGSGQPQHF.

This chain joins TRBV7-9 and TRBJ2-1, with D perhaps TRBD2 (5 bases). Deletions cut 2 bases from V and 3 bases from J, with 14 bases between. Germline CDR1 reads SEHNR; CDR2 reads FQNEAQ (reference sequence). The CDR3 length is 16 residues. CDR3 coding DNA: TGTGCCAGCAGCTTAAGGGCAGGTAGCGTCTACAATGAGCAGTTCTTC. As protein: CASSLRAGSVYNEQFF. The variable domain in full, completed from reference TRBV7-9 and TRBJ2-1, reads DTGVSQNPRHKITKRGQNVTFRCDPISEHNRLYWYRQTLGQGPEFLTYFQNEAQLEKSRLLSDRFSAERPKGSFSTLEIQRTEQGDSAMYLCASSLRAGSVYNEQFFGPGTRLTVL.

CDR3 loop: CASRHSSAIGSYEQYF. The CDR3 DNA follows: TGTGCCAGTAGACACTCGAGTGCGATTGGCTCCTACGAGCAGTACTTC. The rearrangement links TRBV19 to TRBJ2-7; D ambiguous. The V and J ends lost 6 bases and 0 bases respectively, with 18 bases between them. The CDR3 runs to 16 residues. CDR1 and CDR2 (germline): LNHDA, SQIVND (reference sequence). The full variable domain, its missing parts supplied by reference TRBV19 and TRBJ2-7, is DGGITQSPKYLFRKEGQNVTLSCEQNLNHDAMYWYRQDPGQGLRLIYYSQIVNDFQKGDIAEGYSVSREKKESFPLTVTSAQKNPTAFYLCASRHSSAIGSYEQYFGPGTRLTVT.

The V and J genes are TRBV11-3 and TRBJ2-6, with D perhaps TRBD1 or TRBD2 (5 bases each). The CDR3 totals 18 residues. V was pared by 6 bases and J by 1 base, with 19 bases between. The germline gives CDR1 SGHNT, CDR2 YENEEA. CDR3 sequence reads: CASRGTDRGVSGANVLTF. The CDR3 DNA follows: TGTGCCAGCAGGGGCACAGATCGAGGGGTTTCTGGGGCCAACGTCCTGACTTTC.

The CDR3 region has the DNA TGTGCCAGCAGAGGACAGGGTAGTTTCGATGAGCAGTTCTTC. Translation: CASRGQGSFDEQFF. J is TRBJ2-1 and V is TRBV28; 8 bases align to TRBD1. The germline gives CDR1 MDHEN, CDR2 SYDVKM. The V gene end was trimmed by 6 bases and the J gene end by 8 bases; junction bases not matched to a gene: 9. The CDR3 loop spans 14 amino acids.

With regard to this clone: The germline gene is not matched at one end of the junction; a read error may be the cause. The chain uses TRBV7-7 and TRBJ2-1, with 11 bases fitting TRBD2. The CDR3 contains 14 residues. Germline lookup yields CDR1 SSHAT and CDR2 FNYEAQ (reference sequence). DNA of the CDR3: TGTGCTAGCAGCTTAGCGGGGGGGAACAATGAGCAGTTCTTC. Amino acid sequence: CASSLAGGNNEQFF.

The rearrangement uses TRBV19 and TRBJ1-4; 7 bases line up with TRBD1. Trimming cost V 5 bases and J 14 bases; bases outside gene matches: 14. The length of the CDR3 is 14 residues. Germline lookup yields CDR1 LNHDA and CDR2 SQIVND (reference sequence). CDR3 region: CASSGRDRFSSLFF. CDR3 DNA: TGTGCCAGTAGTGGCCGGGACAGATTCTCTTCTCTGTTTTTT.

V gene TRBV12-3 or TRBV12-4 combines with J gene TRBJ2-7; D call uncertain. The CDR3 consists of 12 residues. V shed 2 bases and J shed 3 bases, with 5 bases lying between them. This chain's CDR3 is CASSLTGYEQYF. The CDR3 nucleotides are TGTGCCAGCAGTTTAACCGGCTACGAGCAGTACTTC.

The chain links TRBV5-1 to TRBJ2-1, with TRBD2 matching 13 bases. This CDR3 is 15 amino acids long. Germline values: CDR1 SGHRS, CDR2 YFSETQ. J lost 6 bases, V lost 4 bases, and 4 bases had no gene match. CDR3 amino acids: CASSRGLAGLNEQFF. The CDR3 nucleotides are TGCGCCAGCAGCCGGGGACTAGCGGGACTCAATGAGCAGTTCTTC.

The chain recombines TRBV5-1 with TRBJ2-3; 7 nucleotides line up with TRBD1. Germline CDR1 SGHRS, CDR2 YFSETQ. The J segment lost 2 bases and the V segment lost 0 bases, leaving 3 bases of the junction unmatched. This CDR3 spans 15 amino acids. This CDR3 reads CASSLVGQYTDTQYF. The CDR3 DNA follows: TGCGCCAGCAGCTTGGTGGGACAGTACACAGATACGCAGTATTTT.